This T cell receptor (beta chain) was captured by sequencing in a study of T cell repertoires in cytomegalovirus infection. Study as a whole: Signatures in public TCR beta sequences pointed to both CMV infection and matching HLA type.

Concerning this clonotype: The antigen is undetermined.

Germline V CDR1 and CDR2: SGHTA, FQGNSA. V was cut by 0 bases and J by 3 bases, with 12 bases left in between. CDR3 length: 15 residues. TCRdb re-derived calls from the reads in MiXCR, one entry per CDR3 protein. The data show about 570,000 distinct CDR3 sequences, 40% seen once. Study conclusions and caveats: Summed public TCR beta family frequency identified CMV carriers bearing the relevant HLA.

The J gene is TRBJ2-7, the V gene TRBV7-2, with D unresolved. The source material was cultured PBMCs, sampled from culture after CMV antigen stimulation. This TCR came from a human donor in good health (CMV status not recorded). Some clones in this sample may be carry-over from other donors' samples. Here the CDR3 DNA reads TGTGCCAGCAGCTTAGCGGCAGGCGTAGGCTACGAGCAGTACTTC. This translates into CASSLAAGVGYEQYF. The full variable domain, rest sourced from reference TRBV7-2 and TRBJ2-7, is GAGVSQSPSNKVTEKGKDVELRCDPISGHTALYWYRQSLGQGLEFLIYFQGNSAPDKSGLPSDRFSAERTGGSVSTLTIQRTQQEDSAVYLCASSLAAGVGYEQYFGPGTRLTVT.